This note documents a single T cell receptor beta chain sequence. There is no known antigen for this receptor. No much larger clone exists at a distance of one base, and base qualities are not known. The data were obtained in a study of cytomegalovirus exposure and HLA in healthy donors (dated by TCRdb to about 2017). For context, the study as a whole: An earlier analysis of 587 of the donors reported 250 to 350 Gb of sequence data and more than 90 million unique TCR beta sequences from around 200 million T cells. Roughly 300 gigabases of sequencing data and 70 million to 95 million unique TCR sequences made up an early release that covered 640 HLA-typed donors. Of the 398 genotyped donors, over 70% fell in the genetic ancestry cluster associated with self-reported Caucasian donors. The study was designed to test whether signatures of past pathogen exposure could be identified by cataloging public T cell receptors. The study used immunosequencing to profile the T cell repertoires of approximately 630 subjects and linked those repertoires to cytomegalovirus serostatus. A separate validation cohort of 100 to 150 different subjects was used in addition to the roughly 720-subject first cohort. The study combined high-throughput TCR immunosequencing, statistical association of individual TCRs with disease status, and machine learning to predict cytomegalovirus infection status. In a later analysis, previously published TCR beta repertoires from 666 donors were re-analyzed and high-resolution HLA genotyping was added so that TCR occurrence patterns could be studied. Rather than drawing on any new phenotypic data, the later analysis identified candidate immune exposures from TCR beta sequences and the way those sequences occurred across donors. An earlier analysis of nearly 600 of the donors applied high-throughput TCR beta sequencing to assess whether each TCR beta V gene segment acted as functional or pseudogenic. Donor age, sex, ethnicity and CMV serostatus were compiled alongside the repertoire data. Genome-wide SNP genotypes for about three fifths of the roughly 700 donors were used in a later genetic analysis, which treated that subset as a discovery cohort. All discovery cohort repertoires had been generated using a single sequencing platform. HLA typing covered class I and class II loci at four-digit resolution. The number of donors typed differed by locus, with about 629-640 for A, B, C, DRB1 and DQB1, more than 500 for DQA1, nearly 610 for DPA1, and over 400 for DPB1. Roughly 5 DR-DQ haplotypes were handled as single units for association and clustering, since linkage in the cohort was strong. Among roughly 370 genotyped donors of the cohort, an average of approximately 250,000 unique TCR beta nucleotide sequences were sequenced per donor, roughly 18% of them non-productive.

The protocol used for the library was the immunoSEQ multiplex PCR assay. For the multiplex PCR, a mixture combining 60 forward primers for TCR Vbeta segments and 13 reverse primers for TCR Jbeta segments was used. A multiplex PCR assay on genomic DNA amplified the CDR3 region of rearranged TCR beta genes. The Illumina HiSeq System was used to sequence the amplified TCR beta libraries as 87-base-pair reads. For the original study's pipeline: A later analysis tallied 70 million to 100 million unique TCR beta chains across the 666 repertoires, and about 10 million of those chains were shared by two or more donors. Raw reads were error-corrected and collapsed into unique sequences by a nearest-neighbor algorithm in which closely related sequences were merged to remove PCR and sequencing errors. CDR3 sequences were aligned to IMGT reference sequences to assign V, D and J gene segments. Each retained sequence needed at least a six-nucleotide match to both a V gene segment and a J gene segment. Rearrangements were classified as productive when the CDR3 lacked stop codons and remained in frame with V and J, and all other rearrangements were classified as non-productive. CDR3 was defined by IMGT convention, running from the second conserved V-encoded cysteine to the conserved J-encoded phenylalanine. Sequences without an unambiguous match to a single V gene segment were excluded from the earlier analysis of 500 to 700 of the donors. An earlier analysis of almost 600 of the donors classified V segments as functional when productive rearrangements were above 56.7% and as segregating when the standard deviation between donors was above 5%. A statistical classification framework was built to diagnose cytomegalovirus status from the catalog of TCR beta chain sequences. V and J gene assignment, in a later analysis, came from comparing TCR nucleotide sequences with IMGT/GENE-DB human TR gene sequences. In a later analysis, CDR3 sequences and most-parsimonious VDJ recombination scenarios were assigned using the TCRdist pipeline. In a later analysis, each TCR beta chain was defined by its CDR3 amino acid sequence together with its V-gene family, and reads without a unique V-gene family were excluded. In a later analysis, approximately 640 highly shared, low-generation-probability nucleotide sequences were removed to address suspected cross-contamination and a sequencing artifact. In a later analysis, a clonal expansion index was calculated for each public chain from normalized within-repertoire ranks of inferred template counts. In a later analysis, generation probabilities were computed with a VDJ recombination model fitted to out-of-frame rearrangements, and the resulting probabilities were checked against IGoR. A later analysis scored TCR-TCR, TCR-HLA and TCR-CMV co-occurrence with hypergeometric tests, applying a repertoire-size bias correction to TCR pairs. A later analysis estimated false discovery rates by permuting HLA or CMV assignments 20 times. In a later analysis, co-occurring TCRs were grouped with DBSCAN, and TCRdist sequence similarity was added when clustering was performed within HLA-allele-positive subsets. Repertoires with fewer than 30,000 or more than 120,000 public chains, plus five repertoires with anomalous nucleotide sharing, were excluded from co-occurrence clustering. What TCRdb holds here is the immuneACCESS table cut down to in-frame rearrangements. Part of the clones is not present; checked against another copy, under half of the missing clones reflect an unresolved V gene, and the others are unexplained. From that table come the V and J calls and clone size; the DNA was used to work out D and trimming. Present in this sample are about 140,000 clones, around 59% of which were seen just once. Roughly 1.8% of the sample belongs to the ten largest clones.

In total, 500 to 700 healthy bone marrow donors made up the cohort. All cohort members were sampled while nominally healthy, although unrecorded immune exposures were likely present. The donor tested CMV seronegative, placing the donor among the approximately 360 seronegative members of the cohort. Each donor provided a peripheral blood sample, and peripheral blood mononuclear cells were used for TCR beta sequencing. Genomic DNA extraction from the blood cell samples was performed with the Qiagen DNeasy Blood Extraction Kit. The paper's findings and limits, for the study overall: Most TCR sequences were seen in very few donors, while some public TCRs were found in many individuals. Most CMV-associated TCR beta chains appeared to be HLA-restricted in a later analysis, and the HLA associations seemed to be driven largely by CMV exposure. In vitro tests confirmed that a few of the cytomegalovirus-associated TCR beta chains recognize cytomegalovirus antigens. In this cohort, only TCR beta chains were sequenced, and detectable features were limited by the absence of alpha or paired-chain data. In an earlier analysis of around 600 of the donors, most TCR beta V segments appeared in productive rearrangements about 87% or about 30% of the time, broadly matching IMGT annotations. The authors suggested that the approach could potentially be extended to other disease states and immunological phenotypes. Linkage disequilibrium might explain the correlated functional status among segregating V segments, but an unknown experimental factor could not be excluded. Because some donors lacked HLA typing at each locus, the association tests relied only on the typed subset. When HLA alleles, especially DR and DQ, strongly co-occurred, attributing TCR associations to individual alleles was difficult. According to a later analysis, TCR association rates differed among HLA loci, with DRB1 alleles showing the most associated TCRs and HLA-C alleles showing the fewest. Several of the top co-occurrence clusters appeared to be linked to parvovirus B19, influenza, CMV and Epstein-Barr virus, according to a later analysis. Some IMGT-functional V segments, including TRBV6-2 and TRBV6-3, could not be distinguished by the 87-base-pair reads and were therefore excluded. A further reported finding was that TCR beta sequences accurately predicted the HLA-A and HLA-B alleles for most subjects in the first cohort. The presence/absence analyses assumed that sequencing depth was roughly uniform across donors, and that assumption may not be true. In the study, about 150 TCR beta chains were listed as associated with cytomegalovirus. The classifier was reported to diagnose cytomegalovirus status with high specificity and sensitivity in both the original cohort and the validation cohort. Specific HLA alleles were associated with 18,000 or so TCR beta sequences at a false discovery rate of 0.05 in a later analysis. A group of highly shared sequence variants was considered likely to be a technical artifact of the sequencing pipeline. According to a later genetic analysis, donors in an Asian-associated ancestry cluster had fewer N-insertions in productive TCRs than the approximately 710-donor mean. An association between a missense DCLRE1C variant and V-gene and J-gene trimming of TCR beta chains was found in a later genetic analysis and replicated in an independent cohort. The earlier analysis of a few hundred of the donors excluded approximately 17 rarely observed V segments, including chromosome 9 orphons, because counts were too low. In a later analysis, HLA-associated TCR beta chains were found to be more clonally expanded and to have lower generation probabilities than equally common non-associated chains. Immune exposure information for the cohort was limited to CMV serostatus.

In the germline V gene, CDR1 corresponds to SGHTA and CDR2 to FQGNSA. Including the terminal cysteine and phenylalanine, the CDR3 comprises 14 residues. The retained sequence is limited to the CDR3, 42 bases, with the frame set at the first base. V drops 1 base and J drops 1 base, leaving 7 bases in between. The sequence is built from TRBV7-2 and TRBJ2-5; the D gene is unclear. The sample taken for sequencing was PBMCs. The TCR was taken from a male donor in good health and CMV-seronegative. The bases are TGTGCCAGCAGCTTAGGGGCAGGCCAAGAGACCCAGTACTTC. It codes for CASSLGAGQETQYF.